This is a list of T cell receptor beta chains from one sample in a study of CD8+CD57+ T cells in acquired aplastic anemia. TCRdb fed the reads into MiXCR, producing one record per CDR3 protein. This sample has fewer than 200,000 distinct CDR3 sequences, with around 50% found just once. Sequenced material: sorted CD4+, CD8+, or CD8+CD57+ T cells (not recorded which) from PBMCs. The receptors derive from a human donor with aplastic anemia. CDR3s include the opening cysteine and the closing phenylalanine or tryptophan. Fields, in order: CDR3 DNA, CDR3 protein, D gene, J gene, V gene, clone size. A D gene is named only where the DNA matches it firmly. Only part of the rows carry a size: once, few, many, or a class if the clone is expanded.

TGTGCCAGCAGTCTGACACTTTCCTACGAGCAGTACTTC	CASSLTLSYEQYF	NA	TRBJ2-7	TRBV28	many
TGTGCCAGCAGCTGGTACGCTTCTAGGGACAGAAACACTGAAGCTTTCTTT	CASSWYASRDRNTEAFF	TRBD1	TRBJ1-1	TRBV7-9	NA
TGTGCCAGCAGCCAAGCAAATCAGCCCCAGCATTTT	CASSQANQPQHF	NA	TRBJ1-5	TRBV4-2	many
TGCAGTGCTAGATGGACCCTAGAGACCCAGTACTTC	CSARWTLETQYF	NA	TRBJ2-5	TRBV20-1	few
TGTGCCAGCAGCCTTCCGGAAGGGGTAGCCTACGAGCAGTACTTC	CASSLPEGVAYEQYF	NA	TRBJ2-7	TRBV7-2	NA
TGTGCCAGCACCGGGGGCTTCTTT	CASTGGFF	NA	TRBJ1-1	TRBV12-3/TRBV12-4	once
TGTGCCAGCAGCTTGCGCGTAGGGGACCTGCCGGGGAACACCGGGGAGCTGTTTTTT	CASSLRVGDLPGNTGELFF	NA	TRBJ2-2	TRBV5-6	few
TGCAGTGCTTCCCGGGGGGCAGGCTACAATGAGCAGTTCTTC	CSASRGAGYNEQFF	NA	TRBJ2-1	TRBV20-1	many
TGTGCCTGGGCTACCCCAGGGACAACTAATGAAAAACTGTTTTTT	CAWATPGTTNEKLFF	NA	TRBJ1-4	TRBV30	NA
TGTGCCTGGAGCCGGGGGGCCAGCACAGATACGCAGTATTTT	CAWSRGASTDTQYF	NA	TRBJ2-3	TRBV30	few
TGTGCCAGCAACATCCCACGACAGGCTCCTAACTATGGCTACACCTTC	CASNIPRQAPNYGYTF	NA	TRBJ1-2	TRBV12-3/TRBV12-4	many
TGCGCCAGCAGTGAGTCGGCTCGGGGAATTGAGTTC	CASSESARGIEF	NA	TRBJ2-7	TRBV10-2	NA
TGTGCCAGCAGTCGAACAGGGATCGGCACTGAAGCTTTCTTT	CASSRTGIGTEAFF	NA	TRBJ1-1	TRBV12-3/TRBV12-4	NA
TGCAGTGCTAGAATGAGCGGTGATACGCAGTATTTT	CSARMSGDTQYF	NA	TRBJ2-3	TRBV20-1	few
TGCGCCAGCAGCCCTGAACCCAGGGATACGCAGTATTTT	CASSPEPRDTQYF	NA	TRBJ2-3	TRBV4-3	NA
TGCAGCGTTGAAGTAAGGGGGAACCAAGAGACCCAGTACTTC	CSVEVRGNQETQYF	NA	TRBJ2-5	TRBV29-1	few
TGCGCCAGCGGAACCATCCCGAACACCGGGGAGCTGTTTTTT	CASGTIPNTGELFF	NA	TRBJ2-2	TRBV5-1	few
TGTGCCAGCAGCGGAGGACTAGCGGGAGTTCGAGATACGCAGTATTTT	CASSGGLAGVRDTQYF	TRBD2	TRBJ2-3	TRBV11-1	NA
TGTGCCAGCAGTAATACAGGGTTTTGGGGCTACACCTTC	CASSNTGFWGYTF	NA	TRBJ1-2	TRBV2	many
TGTGCCAGCAGTGAAGTTCCAAGCGGGGGGATGTTCTTC	CASSEVPSGGMFF	TRBD2	TRBJ2-1	TRBV2	NA
TGTGCCAGTAGTATCTCCTCGTCGAACACTGAAGCTTTCTTT	CASSISSSNTEAFF	NA	TRBJ1-1	TRBV19	NA
TGTGCCAGCAGTGCTACAGGGCAACGGAATGAAAAACTGTTTTTT	CASSATGQRNEKLFF	NA	TRBJ1-4	TRBV2	many
TGCACCAGCAGACAGGGTATGAACACTGAAGCTTTCTTT	CTSRQGMNTEAFF	TRBD1	TRBJ1-1	TRBV5-1	few
TGTGCCAGCAGTGCCTGGGATAACACTGAAGCTTTCTTT	CASSAWDNTEAFF	NA	TRBJ1-1	TRBV6-4	NA
TGCGCCAGCAGCTTGCCGTCAGAGCGAGCAGATACGCAGTATTTT	CASSLPSERADTQYF	NA	TRBJ2-3	TRBV5-1	NA
TGCGCCAGCAGATGGTGGGGGGAGGATGGCTACACCTTC	CASRWWGEDGYTF	NA	TRBJ1-2	TRBV5-1	NA
NA	CSVDPGQGNYGCTF	NA	TRBJ1-2	TRBV29-1	NA
TGTGCCAGCAGCAGGGGTGTCAATGAGCAGTTCTTC	CASSRGVNEQFF	NA	TRBJ2-1	TRBV7-8	NA
TGCGCCAGCAGGGTTAGCGGGGGCACAGATACGCAGTATTTT	CASRVSGGTDTQYF	TRBD2	TRBJ2-3	TRBV5-1	NA
TGTGCCAGCAGCCCAGGTGGGGGTTTGGGACTTGAAGCTTTCTTT	CASSPGGGLGLEAFF	NA	TRBJ1-1	TRBV7-2	NA
TGTGCCAGCAGCTTAAACCGGGTTGTTGGAAACACCATATATTTT	CASSLNRVVGNTIYF	NA	TRBJ1-3	TRBV7-8	NA
TGCAGCGTTCGGTATTCTCGAGGGGGCACAGATACGCAGTATTTT	CSVRYSRGGTDTQYF	NA	TRBJ2-3	TRBV29-1	NA
TGCAGTGCTAGAGATCCGGGGAGCTCCACAGATACGCAGTATTTT	CSARDPGSSTDTQYF	NA	TRBJ2-3	TRBV20-1	NA
TGTGCCAGCAGCTTGGGCGGGGGGGCCGGAGACACCGGGGAGCTGTTTTTT	CASSLGGGAGDTGELFF	TRBD2	TRBJ2-2	TRBV5-4	NA
TGTGCCAGCAGTGAAGGGACAGGGAATTCACCCCTCCACTTT	CASSEGTGNSPLHF	TRBD1	TRBJ1-6	TRBV2	NA
TGTGCCACGGCGGGACTAGCGGGGGGGCGCACAGATACGAAGTATTTT	CATAGLAGGRTDTKYF	TRBD2	TRBJ2-3	TRBV24-1	NA
TGTGCCAGCAGTTCCCACGGGGATAACTATGGCTACACCTTC	CASSSHGDNYGYTF	NA	TRBJ1-2	TRBV12-3/TRBV12-4	many
TGTGCCAGCCACGAGGACTATAATTCACCCCTCCACTTT	CASHEDYNSPLHF	NA	TRBJ1-6	TRBV2	many
TGCGCCAGCGGGGACGGAGACAGGGTTCCGGAGACCCAGTACTTC	CASGDGDRVPETQYF	TRBD1	TRBJ2-5	TRBV5-1	NA
TGTGCCATCACCAAGGGACAGGGGAACTCCTACGAGCAGTACTTC	CAITKGQGNSYEQYF	TRBD1	TRBJ2-7	TRBV10-3	many
TGTGCCACCAGCAGCCAGGACCCTAGCGGGAAAGAGCAGTTCTTC	CATSSQDPSGKEQFF	TRBD2	TRBJ2-1	TRBV15	NA
TGTGCCAGCAGCCCGGCCCGGAAAAGCTCTGGGGCCAACGTCCTGACTTTC	CASSPARKSSGANVLTF	NA	TRBJ2-6	TRBV7-3	many